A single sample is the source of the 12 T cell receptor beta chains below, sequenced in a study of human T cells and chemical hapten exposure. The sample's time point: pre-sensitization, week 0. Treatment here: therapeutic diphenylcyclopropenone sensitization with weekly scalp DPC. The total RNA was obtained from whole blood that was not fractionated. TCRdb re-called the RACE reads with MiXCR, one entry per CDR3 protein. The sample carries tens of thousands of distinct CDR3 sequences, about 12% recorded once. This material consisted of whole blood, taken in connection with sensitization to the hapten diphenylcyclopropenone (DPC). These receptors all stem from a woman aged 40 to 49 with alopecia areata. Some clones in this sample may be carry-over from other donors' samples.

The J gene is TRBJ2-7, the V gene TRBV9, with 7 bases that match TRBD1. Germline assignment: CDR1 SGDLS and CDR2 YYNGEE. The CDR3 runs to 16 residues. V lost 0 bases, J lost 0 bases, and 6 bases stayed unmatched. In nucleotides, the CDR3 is TGTGCCAGCAGCGTAGGAACCGACAGGGACTCCTACGAGCAGTACTTC. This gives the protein CASSVGTDRDSYEQYF.

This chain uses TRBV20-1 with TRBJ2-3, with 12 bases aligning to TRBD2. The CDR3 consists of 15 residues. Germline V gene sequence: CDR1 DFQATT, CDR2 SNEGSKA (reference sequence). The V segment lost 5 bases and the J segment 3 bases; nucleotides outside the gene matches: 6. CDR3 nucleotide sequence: TGCAGTGCTCGCCGGACTAGCGGGAAGACAGATACGCAGTATTTT. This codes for CSARRTSGKTDTQYF.

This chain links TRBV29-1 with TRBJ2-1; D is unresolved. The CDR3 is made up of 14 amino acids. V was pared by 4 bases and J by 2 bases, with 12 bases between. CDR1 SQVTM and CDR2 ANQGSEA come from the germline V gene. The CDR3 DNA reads TGCAGCGTTGTCACCCGTACCCCCTACAATGAGCAGTTCTTC. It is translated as CSVVTRTPYNEQFF.

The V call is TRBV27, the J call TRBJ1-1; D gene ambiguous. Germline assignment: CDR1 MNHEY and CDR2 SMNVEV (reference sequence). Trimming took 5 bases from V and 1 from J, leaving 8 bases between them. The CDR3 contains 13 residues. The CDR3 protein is CASSTTWNTEAFF. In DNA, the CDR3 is TGTGCCAGCAGTACCACCTGGAACACTGAAGCTTTCTTT.

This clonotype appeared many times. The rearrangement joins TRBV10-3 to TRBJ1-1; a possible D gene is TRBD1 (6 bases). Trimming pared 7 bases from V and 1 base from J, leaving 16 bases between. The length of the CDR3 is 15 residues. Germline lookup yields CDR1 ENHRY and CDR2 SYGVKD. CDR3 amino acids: CAITPGQKPNTEAFF. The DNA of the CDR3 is TGTGCCATCACCCCCGGACAGAAACCGAACACTGAAGCTTTCTTT.

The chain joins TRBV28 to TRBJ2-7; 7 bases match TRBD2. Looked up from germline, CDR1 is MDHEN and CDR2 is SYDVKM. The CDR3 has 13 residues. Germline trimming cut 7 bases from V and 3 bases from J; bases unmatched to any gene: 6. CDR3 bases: TGTGCCAGCACAAGGCAGCGGGACTACGAGCAGTACTTC. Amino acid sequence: CASTRQRDYEQYF.

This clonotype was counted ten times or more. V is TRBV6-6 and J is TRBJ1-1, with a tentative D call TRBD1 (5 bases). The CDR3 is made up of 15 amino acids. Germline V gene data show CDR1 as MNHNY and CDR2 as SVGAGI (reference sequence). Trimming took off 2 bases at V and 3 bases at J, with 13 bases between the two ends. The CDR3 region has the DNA TGTGCCAGCAGTTACGGGGGAACCGGGGACACTGAAGCTTTCTTT. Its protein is CASSYGGTGDTEAFF.

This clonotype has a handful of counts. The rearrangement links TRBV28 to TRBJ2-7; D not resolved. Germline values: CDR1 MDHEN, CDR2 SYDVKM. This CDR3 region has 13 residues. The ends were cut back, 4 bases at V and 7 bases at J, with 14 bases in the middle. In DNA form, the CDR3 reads TGTGCCAGCAGTTGGACGGCCTTGTCGGAGCAGTACTTC. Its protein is CASSWTALSEQYF.

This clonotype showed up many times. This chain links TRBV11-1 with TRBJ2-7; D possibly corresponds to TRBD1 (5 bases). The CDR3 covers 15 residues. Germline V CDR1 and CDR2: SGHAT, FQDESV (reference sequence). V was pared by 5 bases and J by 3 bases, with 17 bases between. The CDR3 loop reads CASSLTGAHLYEQYF. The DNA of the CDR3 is TGTGCCAGCAGCCTCACAGGCGCCCACCTCTACGAGCAGTACTTC.

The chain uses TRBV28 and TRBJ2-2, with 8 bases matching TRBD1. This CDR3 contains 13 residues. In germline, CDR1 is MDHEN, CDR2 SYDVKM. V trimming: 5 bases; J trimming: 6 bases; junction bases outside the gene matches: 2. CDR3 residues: CASSTGGSGELFF. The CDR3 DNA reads TGTGCCAGCAGTACAGGGGGATCCGGGGAGCTGTTTTTT.

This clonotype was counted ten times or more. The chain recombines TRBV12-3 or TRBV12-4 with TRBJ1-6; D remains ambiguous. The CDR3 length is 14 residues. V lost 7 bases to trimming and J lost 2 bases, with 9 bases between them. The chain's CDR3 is CASKTRAYNSPLHF. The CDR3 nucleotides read TGTGCCAGCAAGACGAGGGCCTATAATTCACCCCTCCACTTT.

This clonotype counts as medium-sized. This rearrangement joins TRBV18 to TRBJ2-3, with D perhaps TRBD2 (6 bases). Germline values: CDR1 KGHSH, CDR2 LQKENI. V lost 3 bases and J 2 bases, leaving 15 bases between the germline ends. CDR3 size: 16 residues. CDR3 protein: CASSPLTGTYTDTQYF. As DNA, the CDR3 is TGTGCCAGCTCACCTCTTACCGGGACTTACACAGATACGCAGTATTTT.